The 2 T cell receptor beta chains below all came from one sample that was sequenced in a study of glioma-infiltrating T cells. TCR alpha and beta CDR3 regions were amplified from RNA using iRepertoire nested multiplex PCR. One entry per CDR3 protein, called by TCRdb with MiXCR from the multiplex PCR reads. Among a few hundred thousand distinct CDR3 sequences, roughly two fifths were seen once, and the ten largest hold about 12%. The sequenced sample was glioma tissue, nonneoplastic brain tissue, or PBMCs (not recorded which). These receptors were taken from a human donor with low-grade glioma or glioblastoma, undergoing nonglioma brain surgery, or in good health (not recorded which).

As to this clonotype: Its ends do not fully match the called genes, so a read error is possible. The gene calls are TRBV6-1 and TRBJ1-4, with no clear D. The CDR3 is 12 residues long. The germline CDR1 and CDR2 sequences are MNHNS and SASEGT. CDR3 protein: CAGSPVGEKLFF. DNA for the CDR3: TGTGCCGGCAGTCCCGTTGGGGAAAAACTGTTTTTT.

For this clonotype: It may be a read error: a sequence one base away is much more abundant. The chain employs TRBV20-1 and TRBJ2-1; D remains unclear. The CDR3 runs to 15 residues. V was shortened by 0 bases and J by 4 bases, with 13 bases between the two germline ends. CDR1 is DFQATT and CDR2 is SNEGSKA in the germline V gene (reference sequence). CDR3 protein: CSARDGGLGYNEQFF. Here the CDR3 DNA reads TGCAGTGCTAGAGATGGCGGCCTAGGGTACAATGAGCAGTTCTTC.